This entry describes one T cell receptor (beta chain). Its antigen is as yet unknown. An end of the junction differs from the germline gene, which may be a read error. The CDR3 sequence is 14 residues long. CDR1 SGHDT and CDR2 YYEEEE come from the germline V gene. The source of the sample is a study of blood T cells in healthy people across ages. Study-level findings and limits: The lack of PBMC sorting stopped any conclusive naive versus antigen-experienced comparison. Both naive CD4+ cell counts and diversity were greater in long-lived donors than in aged donors. Investigators treated diversity estimates from one million T cells as underestimates.

Researchers collected 7.5 to 10 milliliters of peripheral blood from every single donor. With a J-beta primer mix and a sample-barcoded 5' primer, a second PCR ran about 7 to 11 cycles. TCRdb used MiXCR to reprocess the 5' RACE reads, holding one entry per CDR3 protein. The table includes 1.5 million to 2 million distinct CDR3 sequences, about two fifths detected once. The chain employs TRBV5-6 and TRBJ2-7, with D unresolved. Sequencing input: blood. The source of this sequence is a human donor in good health. The DNA for the CDR3 is TGCGCCAGCAGCTTGGATTTGTGGGGTGGGCTGAAGTACTTC. It codes for CASSLDLWGGLKYF.